This T cell receptor (beta chain) was found in a study of T cell responses to AZD1222 COVID-19 vaccine. Overall study findings and caveats: The sample set comprised mostly white British donors with more females, and clonal diversity was possibly underestimated. Spike-specific TCR depth and breadth grew after two AZD1222 doses.

As regards this clone: Its antigen is not known.

Produced via immunoSEQ multiplex PCR; TCRdb's table is partial and in-frame only. The sample yields about 140,000 clones, about 90% seen once. V was pared by 7 bases and J by 4 bases, with 16 bases between. Germline values: CDR1 SEHNR, CDR2 FQNEAQ (reference sequence). The CDR3 is 14 residues long. This specimen consisted of peripheral blood, obtained on day 0 of AZD1222 vaccination. The clonotype originates from an adult in good health. V and J are TRBV7-9 and TRBJ1-1, with a tentative D call TRBD1 (5 bases). The CDR3 region is CASTNRQRATEAFF. In DNA form, the CDR3 reads TGTGCCAGCACCAATCGACAGAGGGCCACTGAAGCTTTCTTT.